A selection of T cell receptor beta chains follows, all from one sample in a study of blood T cells in healthy people across ages. TCRdb redid the calling of the 5' RACE reads with MiXCR, one entry per CDR3 protein. The sample has about 570,000 distinct CDR3 sequences, approximately 30% seen once. Sequenced sample: blood. All receptors come from a woman aged 70-85 years in good health. CDR3s include the opening cysteine and the closing phenylalanine or tryptophan. Clone size is given for some rows only: seen once, a few or many times, or a class if the clone is expanded.

CDR3	V	size	J
CASSAPQERLAGGTIQYF	TRBV9	few	TRBJ2-4
CASTRQKNEKLFF	TRBV12-3/TRBV12-4	few	TRBJ1-4
CASSQDSVPYYGYTF	TRBV14	few	TRBJ1-2
CSVETSIEETQYF	TRBV29-1	few	TRBJ2-5
CASSRNREDGEQYF	TRBV6-1	-	TRBJ2-7
CASSLGGEFGALHF	TRBV12-3/TRBV12-4	-	TRBJ1-6
CASSSGLARETQYF	TRBV7-2	few	TRBJ2-5
CSVEETGGNEQYF	TRBV29-1	few	TRBJ2-7
CASSSGQANEQFF	TRBV5-1	-	TRBJ2-1
CASSYRRTGNTGELFF	TRBV6-5	-	TRBJ2-2
CASSLTQSTEAFF	TRBV11-2	few	TRBJ1-1
CASSLQYTEAFF	TRBV7-2	-	TRBJ1-1
CASSLDGRGEKLFF	TRBV7-2	few	TRBJ1-4
CSARDETSGGRVEYF	TRBV20-1	few	TRBJ2-5
CASSQGDRPSGANVLTF	TRBV4-2	few	TRBJ2-6
CASSIDGGYSYNEQFF	TRBV19	few	-
CSAAGTFVLGNTIYF	TRBV20-1	-	TRBJ1-3
CASSFGREETQYF	TRBV7-2	-	TRBJ2-5
CASSDPTGLAGTQETQYF	TRBV6-1	-	TRBJ2-5
CASSCPHGSSYEQYF	TRBV6-2/TRBV6-3	-	TRBJ2-7
CSVDAGPDATQYF	TRBV29-1	-	TRBJ2-3
CASSRQTGPYGYTF	TRBV3-1	few	TRBJ1-2
CASSAGDRPNYGYTF	TRBV7-3	-	TRBJ1-2
CASSQSQGAEYEQYF	TRBV4-3	-	TRBJ2-7
CASSQDATGGSQYF	TRBV4-3	-	TRBJ2-5
CASSISQGDTEAFF	TRBV19	-	TRBJ1-1
CASSLERNYGYTF	TRBV3-1	-	TRBJ1-2
CATSEAGGYGETQYF	TRBV24-1	few	-
CASRNHGGKETQYF	TRBV6-1	-	TRBJ2-5
CASSSGQEHSGNTIYF	TRBV6-5	-	TRBJ1-3
CASSQVGAENQETQYF	TRBV4-2	-	TRBJ2-5
CSASPETGGMETQYF	TRBV20-1	-	TRBJ2-5
CASSRQGVLSGNTIYF	TRBV27	-	TRBJ1-3
CASSFRDRVYTGELFF	TRBV5-1	few	TRBJ2-2
CASSLPGTRDTQYF	TRBV6-6	-	TRBJ2-3
CASSSGGQGIYEQYF	TRBV27	few	TRBJ2-7
CASSQDGFRGTSEQFF	TRBV4-3	-	-
CASSLQGASSYEQYF	TRBV6-2/TRBV6-3	-	TRBJ2-7
CASSYASDTQYF	TRBV12-3/TRBV12-4	few	TRBJ2-3
CASSYPQGVKANYGYTF	TRBV6-9	-	TRBJ1-2
CASSPIRSETQYF	TRBV7-2	-	TRBJ2-3
CATSRDTDTQYF	TRBV24-1	-	TRBJ2-3
CASSTLSGRAQYF	TRBV6-5	few	TRBJ2-3
CASSVGGSFTAKNIQYF	TRBV9	-	TRBJ2-4
CASSPEGATYGYTF	TRBV5-1	-	TRBJ1-2
CASSLSSGGSYEQYF	TRBV5-1	-	TRBJ2-7
CASSSQSPGQGGEQFF	TRBV7-3	few	TRBJ2-1
CSARIISGRGSTDTQYF	TRBV20-1	-	TRBJ2-3
CASSLPVGVGREQYF	TRBV12-3/TRBV12-4	few	TRBJ2-7
CSGSGRHTDTQYF	TRBV29-1	few	TRBJ2-3
CASSHPGTSGGDYNEQFF	TRBV7-3	few	TRBJ2-1
CASSVGTENTEAFF	TRBV9	-	TRBJ1-1
CASSSDDPGTRLTDTQYF	TRBV2	many	TRBJ2-3
CATTLNQLFF	TRBV25-1	-	TRBJ1-4
CASSERSAGVQGTQYF	TRBV2	-	TRBJ2-3
CASSGGWVSGTTSEKLFF	TRBV6-1	-	TRBJ1-4
CASSLGGAGDQETQYF	TRBV12-3/TRBV12-4	-	TRBJ2-5
CSASNPTGTQYF	TRBV20-1	-	TRBJ2-5